This paragraph covers one TCR beta chain sequence. Its antigen target is currently unknown. Qualities for individual bases were not recorded, and no much larger clone is one base off. Between the V and J ends, shortened by 5 bases and 0 bases respectively, the junction contains 15 bases. The CDR3 sequence holds 16 residues, the cysteine and phenylalanine included. Only the CDR3 DNA stays, 48 bases, in frame from base 1. For CDR1 and CDR2, the germline V gene lists LGHNT and FRNRAP. The data were taken from a study of cytomegalovirus exposure and HLA in healthy donors (dated by TCRdb to 2015 to 2018). About the investigation overall: The 500 to 700 repertoires of the first cohort and the 95 to 150 validation repertoires were produced on the same platform, according to a later analysis. The aim of the study was to test whether cataloging public T cell receptors could identify signatures of past pathogen exposure. In addition to the first cohort of around 670 subjects, a separate validation cohort of about 120 different subjects was used. High-throughput TCR immunosequencing, statistical association of individual TCRs with disease status, and machine learning were combined to predict cytomegalovirus infection status.

The library relied on the immunoSEQ multiplex PCR assay. The study's own analysis went as follows. A statistical classification framework was built to diagnose cytomegalovirus status from the catalog of TCR beta chain sequences. TCRdb took over this immuneACCESS table, retaining in-frame rearrangements with V and J assigned. Such tables are incomplete; in checked studies, under half of the missing clones stem from an unresolved V gene, and the remainder is unexplained. From that table come the V and J calls and clone size; the DNA was used to work out D and trimming. The sample records 80,000 to 100,000 clones, over 75% of which are singletons. The top ten clones comprise around 6.3% of the sample. Donors formed part of the validation cohort, which comprised fewer than 150 subjects and was distinct from the first cohort of fewer than 750 subjects. The paper's findings and limits, for the study overall: The authors suggested that the approach could potentially be generalized to other disease states and immunological phenotypes. In the study, about 150 TCR beta chains were listed as associated with cytomegalovirus. Cytomegalovirus status was reported to be diagnosed by the classifier with high specificity and sensitivity in both the original and validation cohorts. Most TCR sequences were seen in very few donors, while some public TCRs were found in many individuals. A few of the identified cytomegalovirus-associated TCR beta chains were confirmed in vitro to be specific for cytomegalovirus antigens. A later analysis had no HLA typing for the validation cohort, so co-occurrence there was scored across all 110 or so repertoires. A later analysis found that TCRs clustered in the first cohort also tended to co-occur in the approximately 120 validation repertoires, with 90% to 95% of cluster scores above 0.

This receptor chain uses TRBV12-5 and TRBJ2-3; TRBD2 is a weak D gene call, 6 bases matching. The sequencing input was PBMCs. The TCR comes from a young man in good health and CMV-seropositive. DNA sequence: TGTGCTAGTGGTGGGTGGGACTCTTATAGCACAGATACGCAGTATTTT. Translated, this is CASGGWDSYSTDTQYF.